What follows are 27 T cell receptor beta chains derived from one specimen sequenced in a study of cytomegalovirus exposure and HLA in healthy donors. In the PCR, 60 Vbeta and 13 Jbeta primers were used. Produced via immunoSEQ multiplex PCR; TCRdb's table is partial and in-frame only. This sample yields about 140,000 clones, of which 73% are seen a single time; about 1.2% belongs to the top ten. Sequenced input: PBMCs. The source is a woman between 35 and 50 years old in good health and CMV-seronegative.

The genes are TRBV7-8 and TRBJ1-3; no clear D gene. The V gene's germline CDR1 is SGHVS and CDR2 FQNEAQ. The CDR3 runs to 14 residues. V was cut by 2 bases and J by 0 bases, with 5 bases left in between. The CDR3 DNA sequence: TGTGCCAGCAGCTTATCCGGCTCTGGAAACACCATATATTTT. Residues: CASSLSGSGNTIYF.

This clone turned up a few times. The rearrangement uses TRBV5-1 and TRBJ2-3, with no clear D. V lost 0 bases, J lost 2 bases, and 7 bases lay in between. The CDR3 spans 14 residues. Per germline, CDR1 SGHRS and CDR2 YFSETQ. The CDR3 nucleotides read TGCGCCAGCAGCTTGGACACGAACACAGATACGCAGTATTTT. Its translation: CASSLDTNTDTQYF. The entire variable domain, with the rest obtained from reference TRBV5-1 and TRBJ2-3, is as follows: KAGVTQTPRYLIKTRGQQVTLSCSPISGHRSVSWYQQTPGQGLQFLFEYFSETQRNKGNFPGRFSGRQFSNSRSEMNVSTLELGDSALYLCASSLDTNTDTQYFGPGTRLTVL.

This chain uses TRBV5-4 with TRBJ2-1, with 10 bases matching TRBD2. CDR1 and CDR2 from the germline V gene are SGHNT and YYREEE (reference sequence). Trimming at V came to 0 bases and at J to 10 bases, leaving 13 bases not matched to a gene. The CDR3 extends over 17 amino acids. Here the CDR3 DNA reads TGTGCCAGCAGCTTGGGGGTTAGTCCTAGCGGGGGTCGGGAGCAGTTCTTC. This gives the protein CASSLGVSPSGGREQFF.

The CDR3 region is CASRTGTVPSSGANVLTF. The CDR3 DNA sequence: TGCGCCAGCAGAACAGGGACAGTACCCTCGAGTGGGGCCAACGTCCTGACTTTC. The chain couples TRBV5-1 to TRBJ2-6, with TRBD1 matching 7 bases. With V trimmed by 5 bases and J by 3 bases, 14 bases remained unmatched. There are 18 residues in the CDR3. Germline lookup yields CDR1 SGHRS and CDR2 YFSETQ.

This clone was detected a few times. CDR3 amino acids: CASSPTGAGTEAFF. The CDR3 DNA follows: TGTGCCAGCAGCCCGACAGGGGCGGGCACTGAAGCTTTCTTT. The chain recombines TRBV11-3 with TRBJ1-1; TRBD1 aligns across 8 bases. The CDR3 consists of 14 residues. Trimming at V came to 5 bases and at J to 4 bases, leaving 6 bases not matched to a gene. The germline V gene encodes CDR1 SGHNT and CDR2 YENEEA.

The J gene is TRBJ2-5, the V gene TRBV14, with D perhaps TRBD2 (6 bases). The germline gives CDR1 SGHDN, CDR2 FVKESK. The length of the CDR3 is 14 residues. Trimming stripped 2 bases from V and 2 bases from J, with 9 bases between. The CDR3 reads CASSQPGGQETQYF. The CDR3 bases are TGTGCCAGCAGCCAACCCGGGGGTCAAGAGACCCAGTACTTC.

This clone turned up a few times. The chain employs TRBV4-1 and TRBJ2-1, with 8 bases fitting TRBD2. This CDR3 is built from 16 residues. Germline V CDR1 and CDR2: MGHRA, YSYEKL. The V segment lost 3 bases and the J segment 4 bases; nucleotides outside the gene matches: 8. Here the CDR3 DNA reads TGCGCCAGCAGCCAGGCCCCCGGGACTAGGTACAATGAGCAGTTCTTC. This encodes CASSQAPGTRYNEQFF.

This clone was counted a single time. The rearrangement links TRBV6-5 to TRBJ1-6, with D possibly TRBD1 on 5 matching bases. Germline CDR1 is MNHEY and CDR2 is SVGAGI. The CDR3 runs to 14 residues. V was clipped by 6 bases and J by 6 bases, with 12 bases between them. The CDR3 loop is CASSYRDSNSPLHF. The CDR3, as DNA: TGTGCCAGCAGCTATCGCGACAGTAATTCACCCCTCCACTTT.

The rearrangement uses TRBV6-4 and TRBJ1-2; maybe TRBD1 (6 bases). Deletions cut 8 bases from V and 5 bases from J, with 15 bases between. CDR1 MRHNA and CDR2 SNTAGT come from the germline V gene. This CDR3 spans 13 amino acids. The CDR3 loop reads CASRLGAGYGYTF. CDR3 bases: TGTGCCAGCCGACTGGGGGCAGGTTATGGCTACACCTTC.

The V call is TRBV9, the J call TRBJ1-5; tentatively, D is TRBD1 (6 bases). The CDR3 contains 14 residues. CDR1 and CDR2 from the germline V gene are SGDLS and YYNGEE. Trimming removed 3 bases at V and 4 bases at J, with 11 bases between. CDR3 nucleotides: TGTGCCAGCAGCGAACGGGACATGAATCAGCCCCAGCATTTT. Its protein product is CASSERDMNQPQHF. Variable domain in full (rest from reference TRBV9 and TRBJ1-5): DSGVTQTPKHLITATGQRVTLRCSPRSGDLSVYWYQQSLDQGLQFLIQYYNGEERAKGNILERFSAQQFPDLHSELNLSSLELGDSALYFCASSERDMNQPQHFGDGTRLSIL.

V gene TRBV7-9 combines with J gene TRBJ1-5; D is uncertain. V shed 4 bases and J shed 3 bases, with 13 bases lying between them. CDR1 is SEHNR and CDR2 is FQNEAQ in the germline V gene (reference sequence). CDR3 length: 15 amino acids. CDR3 sequence (DNA): TGTGCCAGCAGCTCGCTGGAGGGAATCAATCAGCCCCAGCATTTT. This gives the protein CASSSLEGINQPQHF.

In regard to this clone: A read error may account for a junction end that differs from germline. This chain links TRBV7-8 with TRBJ1-2, with 7 bases lining up with TRBD1. In germline, CDR1 is SGHVS, CDR2 FQNEAQ. The CDR3 is 14 residues long. The CDR3 reads CASTLQMSGGGYTF. In DNA form, the CDR3 reads TGTGCCAGCACCTTACAAATGTCAGGGGGTGGCTACACCTTC. Variable domain in full (rest from reference TRBV7-8 and TRBJ1-2): GAGVSQSPRYKVAKRGQDVALRCDPISGHVSLFWYQQALGQGPEFLTYFQNEAQLDKSGLPSDRFFAERPEGSVSTLKIQRTQQEDSAVYLCASTLQMSGGGYTFGSGTRLTVV.

Only a few counts were recorded for this clone. The chain recombines TRBV6-6 with TRBJ1-5, with 10 bases lining up with TRBD1. Germline trimming cut 5 bases from V and 5 bases from J; bases unmatched to any gene: 9. Germline-derived CDR1 and CDR2 are MNHNY and SVGAGI (reference sequence). The CDR3 length is 16 residues. The CDR3 nucleotides read TGTGCCAGCAGTACGCTCGACAGGGGGCTGGATCAGCCCCAGCATTTT. This sequence encodes CASSTLDRGLDQPQHF.

There are a few counts of this clone. The chain joins TRBV7-9 to TRBJ1-2, with D perhaps matching TRBD1 (5 bases). CDR1 SEHNR and CDR2 FQNEAQ come from the germline V gene (reference sequence). The CDR3 has 15 amino acids. V shed 4 bases and J shed 8 bases, with 20 bases lying between them. This CDR3 is CASSSPSIRAGGYTF. The CDR3 bases are TGTGCCAGCAGCTCCCCCTCTATCAGGGCTGGAGGCTACACCTTC.

This clone came up a few times. The chain has TRBV14 and TRBJ1-1; no firm D call. The length of the CDR3 is 13 residues. The germline V gene has CDR1 SGHDN and CDR2 FVKESK. Trimming pared 7 bases from V and 5 bases from J, leaving 14 bases between. In DNA form, the CDR3 reads TGTGCCAGCACCATTGACCTACAGACTGAAGCTTTCTTT. It encodes CASTIDLQTEAFF.

The rearrangement joins TRBV2 to TRBJ2-5; 7 bases are a match to TRBD2. Germline V gives CDR1 SNHLY, CDR2 FYNNEI. The CDR3 has 15 amino acids. V shed 4 bases, J shed 1 base, and the junction held 6 bases outside the gene matches. CDR3 DNA: TGTGCCAGCAGTGGGGGGGAGGGGATCCAAGAGACCCAGTACTTC. It translates to CASSGGEGIQETQYF.

This clone was recorded once. The chain links TRBV5-4 to TRBJ1-1; TRBD1 is a possible D gene (5 bases). The CDR3 is made up of 14 amino acids. CDR1 and CDR2 (germline): SGHNT, YYREEE (reference sequence). Between the trimmed V and J ends, which lost 4 bases and 1 base, there was a span of 11 bases. The CDR3 sequence is CASSRGGENTEAFF. CDR3 in DNA: TGTGCCAGCAGCCGGGGGGGTGAGAACACTGAAGCTTTCTTT.

About this clone itself: An end of the junction differs from the germline gene, which may be a read error. The genes are TRBV7-9 and TRBJ1-1; D not certain. CDR1 is SEHNR, CDR2 FQNEAQ, per germline (reference sequence). CDR3 size: 12 residues. CDR3 nucleotide sequence: TGTTCCAGCAGCCCAATGAACACTGAAGCTTTCTTT. Translation gives CSSSPMNTEAFF.

The chain uses TRBV7-8 and TRBJ2-5; D perhaps matches TRBD1 (6 bases). The CDR3 loop spans 15 amino acids. Germline values: CDR1 SGHVS, CDR2 FQNEAQ. Trimming took 1 base from V and 9 from J, leaving 18 bases between them. In DNA, the CDR3 is TGTGCCAGCAGCTTAGATGGCATCCCAAAGGGGGCCCAGTACTTC. This codes for CASSLDGIPKGAQYF.

The table lists this clone with a few counts. The junction and the germline gene differ at one end; a read error may be behind it. The chain has TRBV5-1 and TRBJ2-5, with D possibly being TRBD2 (5 bases). Germline lookup yields CDR1 SGHRS and CDR2 YFSETQ. The CDR3 runs 16 residues. The CDR3 region has the DNA TGCGCCTCAAAGAGGGCAGGAAGAATAAGGGAAGAGGCCCAGTACTTC. Translating it yields CASKRAGRIREEAQYF. Combining the CDR3 with reference TRBV5-1 and TRBJ2-5 gives the whole variable domain KAGVTQTPRYLIKTRGQQVTLSCSPISGHRSVSWYQQTPGQGLQFLFEYFSETQRNKGNFPGRFSGRQFSNSRSEMNVSTLELGDSALYLCASKRAGRIREEAQYFGPGTRLLVL.

The V gene is TRBV6-1, the J gene TRBJ1-5; D is ambiguous. This CDR3 spans 14 amino acids. Trimming left V 3 bases short and J 4 bases short, with 10 bases between. Germline V lookup: CDR1 MNHNS, CDR2 SASEGT. CDR3 sequence reads: CASSDLVPNQPQHF. The CDR3 coding sequence is TGTGCCAGCAGTGATCTCGTTCCTAATCAGCCCCAGCATTTT.

On this clone itself: A read error may account for a junction end that differs from germline. The rearrangement uses TRBV11-3 and TRBJ2-1; 8 bases are a match to TRBD2. The CDR3 covers 13 residues. The germline V gene has CDR1 SGHNT and CDR2 YENEEA. The CDR3 spells CASSLAGNNEQFF. The CDR3 DNA reads TGTGCCAGCAGTTTAGCGGGGAACAATGAGCAGTTCTTC.

This clone was counted only a few times. The V call is TRBV6-5, the J call TRBJ2-1; 8 nucleotides agree with TRBD2. The CDR3 length is 14 residues. Germline trimming cut 8 bases from V and 4 bases from J; bases unmatched to any gene: 7. Germline CDR1 MNHEY, CDR2 SVGAGI. The CDR3 DNA sequence: TGTGCCAGCTCGAACGGGGGGGATTACAATGAGCAGTTCTTC. This sequence encodes CASSNGGDYNEQFF.

V usage is TRBV5-1 and J usage is TRBJ2-2, with 7 bases identical to TRBD1. Germline V gene sequence: CDR1 SGHRS, CDR2 YFSETQ. The CDR3 has 15 residues. Germline trimming cut 4 bases from V and 1 base from J; bases unmatched to any gene: 4. Here the CDR3 DNA reads TGCGCCAGCAGCACGAGGACAGGGAACACCGGGGAGCTGTTTTTT. Translated: CASSTRTGNTGELFF.

DNA of the CDR3: TGTGCCAGCAGCTCCGGCCTAGGTAACACTGAAGCTTTCTTT. Translating it yields CASSSGLGNTEAFF. The chain is built from TRBV5-4 and TRBJ1-1; D is unresolved. The V end was cut by 3 bases, the J end by 2 bases, with 11 bases between. The CDR3 extends over 14 amino acids. Germline CDR1 is SGHNT and CDR2 is YYREEE (reference sequence).

The rearrangement joins TRBV6-1 to TRBJ2-7, with 7 bases identical to TRBD1. Losses at the gene ends were 8 bases for V and 2 bases for J; bases not matched to a gene: 12. The length of the CDR3 is 15 residues. Germline lookup yields CDR1 MNHNS and CDR2 SASEGT. CDR3 coding DNA: TGTGCCAGCTCGGGACAGAAGGTTCCCCCCTACGAGCAGTACTTC. Protein product: CASSGQKVPPYEQYF.

The rearrangement uses TRBV2 and TRBJ2-3; 9 bases align to TRBD2. Unmatched junction bases numbered 7, after V lost 0 bases and J lost 0 bases. The CDR3 sequence is 18 residues long. CDR1 and CDR2 (germline): SNHLY, FYNNEI. The CDR3 coding sequence is TGTGCCAGCAGTGAAGCGATTCTAGCGGGGACTAGCACAGATACGCAGTATTTT. As protein: CASSEAILAGTSTDTQYF.